The 32 T cell receptor beta chains presented below share a single source sample, sequenced in a study of tumor-infiltrating lymphocytes in primary liver carcinoma (dated by TCRdb to about 2017). Blood RNA was extracted from unsorted whole blood using TRIzol reagent, and germline DNA was obtained with the DNeasy Blood & Tissue kit. The sample was run on an Illumina HiSeq 2500. A constant-region primer and ProtoScript II reverse transcriptase were used to reverse-transcribe TCRbeta-specific cDNA from approximately 450 ng total RNA. TCRbeta libraries were built with three nested multiplex PCR rounds, a slightly modified ARM-PCR procedure. Each of the first two PCR rounds ran for around 10 cycles using multiplex TRBV1-TRBV30 forward primers together with a Cbeta reverse primer. In-frame beta chains were kept once TCRdb had trimmed the public reads at Q25 with fastp and called clones with MiXCR. Under each unique CDR3 protein, matching rows form one entry showing the most common genes and DNA. For this sample there are around 330,000 distinct CDR3 sequences; 65% appear just once. The top ten hold 9% of the sample.

Sample: peripheral blood. These receptors came from a man between 40 and 49 years old with primary liver carcinoma and hepatitis B virus infection.

Notes on this clonotype: One end of the junction varies from germline; a read error may be responsible. The genes are TRBV11-2 and TRBJ2-3, with D unresolved. The CDR3 spans 14 residues. Germline V gene data show CDR1 as SGHAT and CDR2 as FQNNGV. The CDR3 sequence is CGSSLPGRRDMQYF. The CDR3 DNA reads as TGTGGCAGCAGCTTACCGGGTCGTAGAGATATGCAGTATTTT.

This clonotype was recorded many times. This rearrangement joins TRBV10-1 to TRBJ2-5; tentative D call: TRBD2 (5 bases). The V end was cut by 2 bases, the J end by 0 bases, with 7 bases between. The germline V gene encodes CDR1 WNHNN and CDR2 SYGVQD (reference sequence). CDR3 size: 14 residues. The CDR3 DNA is TGCGCCAGCAGTGAGACGCGGGACCAAGAGACCCAGTACTTC. Its translation is CASSETRDQETQYF.

Concerning this clonotype itself: A much bigger clone sits one base away, suggesting this may be a read error. The genes are TRBV6-5 and TRBJ2-1; D ambiguous. Germline CDR1 and CDR2: MNHEY and SVGAGI. Between the trimmed V and J ends, which lost 10 bases and 7 bases, there was a span of 17 bases. CDR3 length: 13 residues. CDR3 nucleotide sequence: TGTGCCATCCAGAAGGCATGGGTGAATGAGCAGTTCTTC. As protein: CAIQKAWVNEQFF.

On this clonotype itself: The junction does not match germline at one end; this may be a read error. This chain connects TRBV4-2 to TRBJ1-1; 8 nucleotides agree with TRBD1. Looked up from germline, CDR1 is LGHNA and CDR2 is YNFKEQ. This CDR3 has 17 residues. The DNA for the CDR3 is TGTGCCAGCACTCTAGACTTAGGCAGGGGGCGCGACACTGAAGCTTCCTTT. Translated, it gives CASTLDLGRGRDTEASF.

About this clonotype: This may be a read error: a much more frequent sequence differs by one nucleotide. The gene calls are TRBV6-6 and TRBJ1-1; 10 bases line up with TRBD1. V gave up 2 bases and J gave up 5 bases; unmatched junction bases: 11. The CDR3 totals 17 residues. Germline V lookup: CDR1 MNHNY, CDR2 SVGAGI (reference sequence). CDR3 protein: CASSYPRDRGIGTEAFF. The CDR3 DNA sequence: TGTGCCAGCAGTTACCCCCGGGACAGGGGCATAGGAACTGAAGCTTTCTTT.

The chain employs TRBV6-5 and TRBJ2-1, with 7 bases that match TRBD2. V was pared by 10 bases and J by 7 bases, with 19 bases of the junction left unmatched. There are 16 residues in the CDR3. Germline-derived CDR1 and CDR2 are MNHEY and SVGAGI. The CDR3 sequence is CAIRPRGLPGVNEQFF. The CDR3 bases are TGTGCCATCAGGCCCCGGGGACTACCGGGAGTTAATGAGCAGTTCTTC.

Comments on this clonotype: At one end, the junction sequence differs from germline, possibly due to a read error. The rearrangement uses TRBV5-4 and TRBJ1-5; 8 positions agree with TRBD1. Germline CDR1 is SGHNT and CDR2 is YYREEE (reference sequence). This CDR3 contains 16 residues. The CDR3 here is CASRNRQGPSNLPQHF. DNA for the CDR3: TGTGCCAGCAGGAACAGACAGGGGCCCTCCAATCTGCCCCAGCATTTT.

This clonotype was recorded once. The CDR3 end shows no conserved phenylalanine or tryptophan, and so a read error is likely. The J gene is TRBJ2-1, the V gene TRBV29-1, with TRBD1 identical over 11 bases. Germline V gene sequence: CDR1 SQVTM, CDR2 ANQGSEA. This CDR3 spans 13 amino acids. This CDR3 is CSAGTGGYSEQFI. The CDR3 DNA sequence: TGCAGCGCTGGGACAGGGGGATACAGTGAGCAGTTCATC.

This clonotype was seen only a few times. The junction departs from the called germline gene at one end, perhaps through a read error. The chain couples TRBV30 to TRBJ2-5, with 8 bases aligning to TRBD1. The germline V gene encodes CDR1 GTSNPN and CDR2 SVGIG (reference sequence). The length of the CDR3 is 14 residues. This chain's CDR3 is CAWSMAGGQETQCF. CDR3 sequence (DNA): TGTGCCTGGAGTATGGCAGGGGGCCAAGAGACCCAGTGCTTC.

In its sample, this clonotype was seen many times. This chain links TRBV6-1 with TRBJ2-3; 8 bases are shared with TRBD2. This CDR3 has 16 residues. J was trimmed by 2 bases and V by 5 bases; bases with no gene match: 9. Looked up from germline, CDR1 is MNHNS and CDR2 is SASEGT. The CDR3 loop is CASSLLSGSYTDTQYF. DNA for the CDR3: TGTGCCAGCAGTTTACTCAGCGGGAGCTACACAGATACGCAGTATTTT.

To note about this clonotype: Because the CDR3 is missing its conserved closing phenylalanine or tryptophan, this is likely a read error. Because the CDR3's place on the DNA is in doubt, the DNA is left out and the CDR3 is given as listed by TCRdb. The chain recombines TRBV11-2 with TRBJ2-7; the DNA was not used to check the table's D call, TRBD1. The CDR3 has 13 amino acids, counting both end residues. Germline assignment: CDR1 SGHAT and CDR2 FQNNGV. The CDR3 protein is CASSLGQTYERYL.

This clonotype was picked up one time. Just one base apart from a much larger clone, this may be a read error. This chain joins TRBV6-1 and TRBJ1-1, with D hard to call. V was pared by 3 bases and J by 3 bases, with 11 bases between. There are 14 residues in the CDR3. The V gene's germline CDR1 is MNHNS and CDR2 SASEGT. CDR3 sequence: CASSDLCGYTEAFF. The CDR3 DNA is TGTGCCAGCAGTGATTTATGCGGATACACTGAAGCTTTCTTT.

This chain links TRBV5-6 with TRBJ1-5; D gene unclear. V gave up 3 bases and J gave up 3 bases, with 10 bases separating them. This CDR3 is 14 amino acids long. Germline-derived CDR1 and CDR2 are SGHDT and YYEEEE. The chain's CDR3 is CASSSERDNQPQHF. DNA of the CDR3: TGTGCCAGCAGCTCGGAACGGGACAATCAGCCCCAGCATTTT.

The chain links TRBV5-6 to TRBJ1-6; D unresolved. CDR1 is SGHDT and CDR2 is YYEEEE in the germline V gene. The CDR3 totals 15 residues. V gave up 4 bases and J gave up 3 bases, with 11 bases separating them. CDR3 DNA: TGTGCCAGCAGCCTCGAACGGGACTATAATTCACCCCTCCACTTT. Amino acid sequence: CASSLERDYNSPLHF.

The rearrangement links TRBV5-1 to TRBJ2-7, with a weak D call TRBD2 (5 bases). The CDR3 spans 15 residues. The V gene lost 1 base and the J gene lost 5 bases, with 16 bases spanning the gap. Germline CDR1 is SGHRS and CDR2 is YFSETQ. CDR3 DNA sequence: TGCGCCAGCAGCTTGTCTGAGGGTTACACCAACGAGCAGTACTTC. Translation gives CASSLSEGYTNEQYF.

About this clonotype itself: Sequence at one end of the junction differs from germline and may be a read error. The V and J genes are TRBV11-2 and TRBJ2-2; 10 bases map to TRBD2. This CDR3 has 15 residues. CDR1 and CDR2 (germline): SGHAT, FQNNGV. The CDR3 here is CTSSLLAGNTGEPFF. Written as DNA, the CDR3 is TGTACCAGCAGCCTACTAGCGGGGAACACCGGGGAGCCGTTTTTT.

This clonotype has at least ten counts. The genes are TRBV5-5 and TRBJ2-4; tentative D call: TRBD2 (7 bases). Germline lookup yields CDR1 SGHKS and CDR2 YYEKEE (reference sequence). This CDR3 spans 17 amino acids. V lost 4 bases and J lost 9, with 26 bases in between. In DNA, the CDR3 is TGTGCCAGCAGCCCCCGCCCGGACAGCGATTGGGGGGGCATTCAGTACTTC. Residues: CASSPRPDSDWGGIQYF.

The chain carries TRBV7-9 and TRBJ1-2; no reliable D call. V was pared by 9 bases and J by 8 bases, with 22 bases between. Germline V lookup: CDR1 SEHNR, CDR2 FQNEAQ (reference sequence). The CDR3 is 14 residues long. CDR3 loop: CARSPILVREGYTF. The CDR3 DNA is TGTGCCAGGAGCCCCATCTTGGTGAGAGAGGGCTACACCTTC.

There are a few counts of this clonotype. The CDR3 DNA reads TGTGCCTGGAGCAACCGGGCGGGAGGGGCCAACGTCCTGACTTTC. Protein sequence: CAWSNRAGGANVLTF. The chain employs TRBV30 and TRBJ2-6; D may be TRBD2 (6 bases). The germline V gene encodes CDR1 GTSNPN and CDR2 SVGIG (reference sequence). There are 15 residues in the CDR3. Trimming removed 3 bases from V and 4 bases from J, with 13 bases in between. Full variable domain (rest looked up from reference TRBV30 and TRBJ2-6): SQTIHQWPATLVQPVGSPLSLECTVEGTSNPNLYWYRQAAGRGLQLLFYSVGIGQISSEVPQNLSASRPQDRQFILSSKKLLLSDSGFYLCAWSNRAGGANVLTFGAGSRLTVL.

The rearrangement links TRBV24-1 to TRBJ1-2; 7 bases are shared with TRBD1. Germline trimming cut 5 bases from V and 3 bases from J; bases unmatched to any gene: 5. The CDR3 sequence is 14 residues long. CDR1 KGHDR and CDR2 SFDVKD come from the germline V gene. Here the CDR3 DNA reads TGTGCCACCAGTGTCTTAGACAGGGACTATGGCTACACCTTC. It translates to CATSVLDRDYGYTF.

A note on this clonotype: A much larger clone lies one base from this, so it may be a read error. V is TRBV5-5 and J is TRBJ1-2, with unresolved D. Looked up from germline, CDR1 is SGHKS and CDR2 is YYEKEE (reference sequence). The CDR3 is 15 residues long. V lost 6 bases to trimming and J lost 3 bases, with 18 bases between them. CDR3: CASIIRPGSHYGYTF. Here the CDR3 DNA reads TGTGCCAGCATCATACGACCTGGGTCGCACTATGGCTACACCTTC. Full variable domain (outside the CDR3, taken from reference TRBV5-5 and TRBJ1-2): DAGVTQSPTHLIKTRGQQVTLRCSPISGHKSVSWYQQVLGQGPQFIFQYYEKEERGRGNFPDRFSARQFPNYSSELNVNALLLGDSALYLCASIIRPGSHYGYTFGSGTRLTVV.

Remarks on this clonotype: Compared with germline, one end of the junction differs, possibly owing to a read error. The rearrangement uses TRBV6-1 and TRBJ1-2, with unresolved D. This CDR3 has 13 amino acids. In germline, CDR1 is MNHNS, CDR2 SASEGT. For the CDR3, the DNA is TGTGCCAGCGGAGTAAGGGCTGCCTATGGCTACGCCTTC. As protein: CASGVRAAYGYAF.

As concerns this clonotype: It may be a read error: a sequence one base away is much more abundant. The chain carries TRBV6-5 and TRBJ2-2; D is unresolved. Per the germline V gene, CDR1 is MNHEY and CDR2 is SVGAGI. Trimming removed 4 bases at V and 2 bases at J, with 14 bases between. The length of the CDR3 is 16 residues. This CDR3 reads CASSCSPQINTGELFF. In nucleotides, the CDR3 is TGTGCCAGCAGTTGTTCACCACAGATCAACACCGGGGAGCTGTTTTTT.

This clonotype appeared once. The junction shows a germline mismatch at one end, possibly a read error. The rearrangement joins TRBV24-1 to TRBJ2-5; TRBD1 aligns across 7 bases. Germline assignment: CDR1 KGHDR and CDR2 SFDVKD. This CDR3 spans 15 amino acids. This CDR3 reads CGTSDIGTDQETQYF. CDR3 nucleotides: TGTGGCACCAGTGATATCGGGACAGACCAAGAGACCCAGTACTTC.

On this clonotype: At one boundary the junction diverges from the germline segment, which might be a read error. The V and J genes are TRBV14 and TRBJ2-3; possibly TRBD2 for D (5 bases). Germline CDR1 SGHDN, CDR2 FVKESK. CDR3 length: 13 amino acids. The CDR3, as DNA: TGTGCCAGCAACCGGGGATACACATATACGCAGTATTTT. Translated, it gives CASNRGYTYTQYF.

This clonotype has at least ten counts. The chain links TRBV5-4 to TRBJ2-2; D unresolved. Trimming removed 0 bases from V and 4 bases from J, with 7 bases in between. The V gene's germline CDR1 is SGHNT and CDR2 YYREEE (reference sequence). This CDR3 is built from 14 residues. The CDR3 bases are TGTGCCAGCAGCTTGGAGGGTCCCACCGGGGAGCTGTTTTTT. This gives the protein CASSLEGPTGELFF.

As regards this clonotype: The germline gene is not matched at one end of the junction; a read error may be the cause. The J gene is TRBJ2-5, the V gene TRBV12-3 or TRBV12-4; D perhaps matches TRBD2 (5 bases). The CDR3 loop spans 16 amino acids. The CDR3 DNA reads as TGTGCCAGCAGTCCGATTGCCGCGACTACTGGAGAGACTCAGTACTTC. It encodes CASSPIAATTGETQYF.

Notes on this clonotype: The junction differs from germline at one of its ends, possibly a read error. The J gene is TRBJ2-3, the V gene TRBV6-1; D is perhaps TRBD2 (6 bases). The CDR3 is 16 amino acids. Looked up from germline, CDR1 is MNHNS and CDR2 is SASEGT. The CDR3 DNA reads as TGTGCTAGCAGTGAATACGGGGGAGGAACGGTAGATACGCAGTATTTT. Translating it yields CASSEYGGGTVDTQYF.

The chain joins TRBV20-1 to TRBJ2-5; 13 nucleotides line up with TRBD2. The germline V gene has CDR1 DFQATT and CDR2 SNEGSKA (reference sequence). The V and J ends lost 5 bases and 5 bases, in that order; junction bases with no gene match: 17. The CDR3 is 18 amino acids. CDR3 sequence: CSADSPWTSGSGGETQYF. Here the CDR3 DNA reads TGCAGTGCTGACTCACCTTGGACTAGCGGGAGTGGGGGGGAGACCCAGTACTTC.

In the case of this clonotype: This may be a read error: a much more frequent sequence differs by one nucleotide. The chain joins TRBV6-2 or TRBV6-3 to TRBJ2-5, with no clear D. The J call is uncertain, as TRBJ2-1 better fits the DNA end. The CDR3 sequence is 12 residues long. CDR1 and CDR2 (germline): MNHEY, SVGEGT. CDR3 sequence: CASSSFNNEQFF. As DNA, the CDR3 is TGTGCCAGCAGTTCATTCAACAATGAGCAGTTCTTC.

This clonotype was seen ten or more times. The rearrangement uses TRBV10-3 and TRBJ2-7, with 7 positions matching TRBD2. V was clipped by 6 bases and J by 0 bases; unmatched bases: 2. This CDR3 comprises 13 residues. Germline V gives CDR1 ENHRY, CDR2 SYGVKD. Written as DNA, the CDR3 is TGTGCCATCAGGGGAGGGAACTCCTACGAGCAGTACTTC. Its translation: CAIRGGNSYEQYF.

Ten or more counts support this clonotype. This sequence joins TRBV10-2 and TRBJ2-7; 8 positions agree with TRBD1. The CDR3 extends over 13 amino acids. CDR1 is WSHSY and CDR2 is SAAADI in the germline V gene. With 6 bases clipped from V and 7 bases from J, the junction kept 8 bases outside the gene matches. Written as DNA, the CDR3 is TGCGCCAGCAGCCTAGACAGGGGATGGGAGCAGTACTTC. Amino acids: CASSLDRGWEQYF.